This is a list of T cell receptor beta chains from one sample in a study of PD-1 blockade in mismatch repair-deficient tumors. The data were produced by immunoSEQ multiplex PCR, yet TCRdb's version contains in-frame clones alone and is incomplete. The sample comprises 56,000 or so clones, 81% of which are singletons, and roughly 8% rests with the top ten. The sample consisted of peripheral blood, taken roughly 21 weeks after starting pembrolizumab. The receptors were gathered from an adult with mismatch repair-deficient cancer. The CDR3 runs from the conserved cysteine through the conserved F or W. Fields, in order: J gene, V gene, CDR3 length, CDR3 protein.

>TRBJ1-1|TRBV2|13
CASSEGVNTEAFF
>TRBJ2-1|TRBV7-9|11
CASSQGGEQFF
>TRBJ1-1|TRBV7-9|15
CASSPSTGPNTEAFF
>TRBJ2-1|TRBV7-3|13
CASSLSPRDEQFF
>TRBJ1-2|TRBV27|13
CASSLKDSLGYTF
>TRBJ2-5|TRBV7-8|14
CASSPGAGRQTQYF
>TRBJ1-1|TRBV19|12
CASTPDRAEAFF
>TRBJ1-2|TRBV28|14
CASRQPLANYGYTF
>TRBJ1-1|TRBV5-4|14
CASSLGDRETEAFF
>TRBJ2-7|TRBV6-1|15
CASSRTPGQGNEQYF
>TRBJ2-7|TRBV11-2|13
CASSLRDSYEQYF
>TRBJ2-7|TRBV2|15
CASSPPGQGDYEQYF
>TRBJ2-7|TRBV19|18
CASSPVVKRRGRIHEQYF
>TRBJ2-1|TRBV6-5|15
CASSSRGTSVNEQFF
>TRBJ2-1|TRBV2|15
CAGGTGTYSYNEQFF
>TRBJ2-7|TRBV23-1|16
CASSQRDRGSSYEQYF
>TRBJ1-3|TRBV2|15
CASRDRPRTGNTIYF
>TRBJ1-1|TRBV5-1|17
CASSLGGGQGFGTEAFF
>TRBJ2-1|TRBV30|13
CAWSVTSGKVQFF
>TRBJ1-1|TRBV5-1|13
CASSWGANTEAFF
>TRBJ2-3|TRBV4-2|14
CASSQGLPTDTQYF